This TCR beta chain is from a study of blood T cell repertoires in COVID-19. The V gene's germline CDR1 is SGHRS and CDR2 YFSETQ. The CDR3 totals 15 residues. V trimming: 2 bases; J trimming: 5 bases; junction bases outside the gene matches: 4. Sequencing was performed with immunoSEQ multiplex PCR; in TCRdb, only in-frame clones are kept and a portion is missing. The sample contains roughly 290,000 clones, about nine tenths of which appear only once. V and J are TRBV5-1 and TRBJ2-3, with 11 positions matching TRBD2. Sequencing was done on a sample of PBMCs or T cells enriched from blood (not recorded which). This clonotype was obtained from a middle-aged woman who had recovered from COVID-19. The CDR3 coding sequence is TGCGCCAGCAGCTTTTTAGCGGGGGGGCAAGATACGCAGTATTTT. Protein product: CASSFLAGGQDTQYF. Looking up the rest from reference TRBV5-1 and TRBJ2-3 gives the full variable domain: KAGVTQTPRYLIKTRGQQVTLSCSPISGHRSVSWYQQTPGQGLQFLFEYFSETQRNKGNFPGRFSGRQFSNSRSEMNVSTLELGDSALYLCASSFLAGGQDTQYFGPGTRLTVL.